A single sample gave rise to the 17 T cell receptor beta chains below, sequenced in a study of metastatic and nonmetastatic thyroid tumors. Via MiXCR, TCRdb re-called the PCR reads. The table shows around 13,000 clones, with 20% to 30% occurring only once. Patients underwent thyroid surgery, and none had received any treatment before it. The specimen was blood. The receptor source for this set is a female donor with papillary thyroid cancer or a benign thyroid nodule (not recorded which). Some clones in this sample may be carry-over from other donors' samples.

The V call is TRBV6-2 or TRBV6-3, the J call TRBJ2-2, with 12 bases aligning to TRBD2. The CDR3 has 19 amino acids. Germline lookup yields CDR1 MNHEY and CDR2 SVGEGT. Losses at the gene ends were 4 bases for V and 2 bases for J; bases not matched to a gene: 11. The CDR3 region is CASSSYLLAGGSNTGELFF. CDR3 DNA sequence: TGTGCCAGCAGTTCCTACTTACTAGCGGGAGGTTCAAACACCGGGGAGCTGTTTTTT.

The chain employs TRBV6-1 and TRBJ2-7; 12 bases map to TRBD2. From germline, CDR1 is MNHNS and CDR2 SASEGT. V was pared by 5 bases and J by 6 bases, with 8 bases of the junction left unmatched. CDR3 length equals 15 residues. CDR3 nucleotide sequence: TGTGCCAGCAGTTCAAGACTAGCGGGAGTGCGCGAGCAGTACTTC. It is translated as CASSSRLAGVREQYF.

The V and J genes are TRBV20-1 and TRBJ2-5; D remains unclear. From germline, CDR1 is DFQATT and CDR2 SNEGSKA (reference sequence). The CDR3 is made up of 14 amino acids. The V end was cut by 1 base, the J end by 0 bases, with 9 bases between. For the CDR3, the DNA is TGCAGTGCTAGAGTGCCTACAGACCAAGAGACCCAGTACTTC. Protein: CSARVPTDQETQYF.

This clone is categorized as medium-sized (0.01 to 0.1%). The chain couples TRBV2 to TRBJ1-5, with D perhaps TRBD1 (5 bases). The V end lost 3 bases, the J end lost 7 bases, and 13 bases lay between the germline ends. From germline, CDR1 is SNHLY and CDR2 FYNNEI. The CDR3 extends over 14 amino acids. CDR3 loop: CASSDTRVNQPQHF. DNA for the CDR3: TGTGCCAGCAGTGATACCAGGGTCAACCAGCCCCAGCATTTT.

CDR3: CASSLGDHGTSGAYEQYF. For the CDR3, the DNA is TGTGCCAGCAGTCTCGGGGACCATGGGACTAGCGGCGCCTACGAGCAGTACTTC. This chain uses TRBV11-2 with TRBJ2-7; 11 positions match TRBD2. The germline gives CDR1 SGHAT, CDR2 FQNNGV. The CDR3 sequence is 18 residues long. V lost 6 bases to trimming and J lost 2 bases; unmatched junction nucleotides: 15.

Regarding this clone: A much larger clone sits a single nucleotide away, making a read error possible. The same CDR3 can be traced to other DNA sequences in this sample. In DNA, the CDR3 is TGTGCCAGCAGCTTATCGGGGGGTATCGGAGAGACACAGTACTTC. It encodes CASSLSGGIGETQYF. V usage is TRBV7-9 and J usage is TRBJ2-5, with 7 nucleotides matching TRBD2. This CDR3 is 15 amino acids long. Germline V gene lookup returns CDR1 SEHNR and CDR2 FQNEAQ (reference sequence). Supplemented by reference TRBV7-9 and TRBJ2-5, the full variable domain reads DTGVSQNPRHKITKRGQNVTFRCDPISEHNRLYWYRQTLGQGPEFLTYFQNEAQLEKSRLLSDRFSAERPKGSFSTLEIQRTEQGDSAMYLCASSLSGGIGETQYFGPGTRLLVL.

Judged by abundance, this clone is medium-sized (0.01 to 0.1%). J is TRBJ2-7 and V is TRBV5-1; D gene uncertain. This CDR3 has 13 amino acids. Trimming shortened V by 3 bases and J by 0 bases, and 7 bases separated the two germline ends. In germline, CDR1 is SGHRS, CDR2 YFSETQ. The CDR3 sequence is CASSYGYSYEQYF. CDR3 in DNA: TGCGCCAGCAGCTACGGCTACTCCTACGAGCAGTACTTC.

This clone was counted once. This CDR3 reads CASSLEGQNTEAFF. Written as DNA, the CDR3 is TGCGCCAGCAGCTTGGAGGGTCAGAACACTGAAGCTTTCTTT. V usage is TRBV5-1 and J usage is TRBJ1-1; D remains unclear. The V gene's germline CDR1 is SGHRS and CDR2 YFSETQ. This CDR3 region has 14 residues. Trimming left V 0 bases short and J 1 base short, with 7 bases between.

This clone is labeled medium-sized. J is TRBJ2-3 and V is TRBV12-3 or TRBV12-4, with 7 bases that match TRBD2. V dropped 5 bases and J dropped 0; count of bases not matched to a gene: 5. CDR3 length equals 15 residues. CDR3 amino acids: CASSAGLVSTDTQYF. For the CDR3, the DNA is TGTGCCAGCAGTGCCGGACTAGTTAGCACAGATACGCAGTATTTT.

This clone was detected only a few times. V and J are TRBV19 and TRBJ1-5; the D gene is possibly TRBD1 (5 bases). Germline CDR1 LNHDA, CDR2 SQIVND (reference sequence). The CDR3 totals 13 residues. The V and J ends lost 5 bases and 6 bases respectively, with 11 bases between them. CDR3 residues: CASSSRETQPQHF. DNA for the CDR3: TGTGCCAGTAGTTCCAGGGAAACTCAGCCCCAGCATTTT.

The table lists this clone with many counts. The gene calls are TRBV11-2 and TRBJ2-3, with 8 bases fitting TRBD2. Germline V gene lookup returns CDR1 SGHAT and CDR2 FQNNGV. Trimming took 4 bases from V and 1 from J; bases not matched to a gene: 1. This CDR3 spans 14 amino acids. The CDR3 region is CASSSLAGTDTQYF. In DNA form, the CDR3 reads TGTGCCAGCAGCTCACTAGCGGGCACAGATACGCAGTATTTT.

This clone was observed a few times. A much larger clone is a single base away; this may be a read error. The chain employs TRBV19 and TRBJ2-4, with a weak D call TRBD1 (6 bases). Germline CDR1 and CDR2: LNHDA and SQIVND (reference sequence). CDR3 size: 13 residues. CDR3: CASSNGQRDIHYF. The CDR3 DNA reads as TGTGCCAGTAGTAACGGACAGCGTGACATTCATTACTTC.

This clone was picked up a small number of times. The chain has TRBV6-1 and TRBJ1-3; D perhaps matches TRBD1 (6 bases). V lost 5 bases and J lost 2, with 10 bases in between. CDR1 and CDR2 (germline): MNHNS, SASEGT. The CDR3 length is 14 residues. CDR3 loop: CASSLQGAGNTIYF. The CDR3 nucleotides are TGTGCCAGCAGTTTACAGGGTGCTGGAAACACCATATATTTT.

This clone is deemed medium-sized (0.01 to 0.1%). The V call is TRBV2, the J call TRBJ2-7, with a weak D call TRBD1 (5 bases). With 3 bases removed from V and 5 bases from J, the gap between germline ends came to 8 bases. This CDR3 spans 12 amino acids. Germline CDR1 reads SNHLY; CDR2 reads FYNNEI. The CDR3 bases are TGTGCCAGCAGTGAGTCAGGGAACGAGCAGTACTTC. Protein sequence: CASSESGNEQYF. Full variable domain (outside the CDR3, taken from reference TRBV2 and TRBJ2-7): EPEVTQTPSHQVTQMGQEVILRCVPISNHLYFYWYRQILGQKVEFLVSFYNNEISEKSEIFDDQFSVERPDGSNFTLKIRSTKLEDSAMYFCASSESGNEQYFGPGTRLTVT.

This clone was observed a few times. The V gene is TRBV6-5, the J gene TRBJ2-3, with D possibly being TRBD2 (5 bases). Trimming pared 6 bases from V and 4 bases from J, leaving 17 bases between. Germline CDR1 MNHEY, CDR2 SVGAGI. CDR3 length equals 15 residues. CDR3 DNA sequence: TGTGCCAGCAGGTGTACTATAGGGAGCTCAGATACGCAGTATTTT. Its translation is CASRCTIGSSDTQYF.

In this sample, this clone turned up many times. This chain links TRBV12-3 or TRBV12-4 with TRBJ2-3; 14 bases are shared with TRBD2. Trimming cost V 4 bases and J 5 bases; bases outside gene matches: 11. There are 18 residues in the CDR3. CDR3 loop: CASSSTVWTSGRLDTQYF. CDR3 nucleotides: TGTGCCAGCAGTTCCACGGTTTGGACTAGCGGGAGGTTAGATACGCAGTATTTT.

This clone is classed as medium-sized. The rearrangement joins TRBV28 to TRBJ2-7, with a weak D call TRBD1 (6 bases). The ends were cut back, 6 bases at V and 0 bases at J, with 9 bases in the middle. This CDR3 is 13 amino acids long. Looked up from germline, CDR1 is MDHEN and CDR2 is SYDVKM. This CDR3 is CASRRGFSYEQYF. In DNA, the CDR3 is TGTGCCAGCAGAAGGGGGTTCTCCTACGAGCAGTACTTC.